This entry lists 6 T cell receptor beta chains sequenced from one sample in a study of shared clonotypes between healthy human individuals. Some clones are missing from TCRdb's copy, which holds only in-frame ones; the method was immunoSEQ multiplex PCR. The repertoire includes about half a million clones, more than 65% of them detected once, and 10% to 15% sits in the top ten. Input material: PBMCs. Every receptor here comes from a middle-aged woman in good health. Some clones in this sample may be carry-over from other donors' samples.

This sequence joins TRBV11-2 and TRBJ2-5, with 8 bases that match TRBD1. The assigned J gene may be wrong: the sequence end matches TRBJ2-7 better. CDR1 and CDR2 from the germline V gene are SGHAT and FQNNGV. The CDR3 sequence is 15 residues long. CDR3 in amino acids: CASSPLTGVGYEQYF. CDR3 nucleotide sequence: TGTGCCAGCAGCCCATTGACAGGGGTTGGCTACGAGCAGTACTTC.

The chain employs TRBV5-5 and TRBJ2-7; 7 bases match TRBD2. The CDR3 extends over 14 amino acids. After removal of 4 bases from V and 4 bases from J, the junction contained 8 bases not matched to a gene. The V gene's germline CDR1 is SGHKS and CDR2 YYEKEE (reference sequence). CDR3 sequence (DNA): TGTGCCAGCAGCCGATCGGGGGGTAGGTACGAGCAGTACTTC. This sequence encodes CASSRSGGRYEQYF.

This rearrangement joins TRBV30 to TRBJ2-7; D may be TRBD1 (6 bases). The CDR3 totals 16 residues. Germline CDR1 reads GTSNPN; CDR2 reads SVGIG (reference sequence). V gave up 3 bases and J gave up 3 bases, with 21 bases separating them. This chain's CDR3 is CAWRKQGPQHLYEQYF. The CDR3 DNA is TGTGCCTGGAGGAAACAGGGACCCCAACACCTCTACGAGCAGTACTTC.

The chain uses TRBV6-4 and TRBJ2-3; possibly TRBD1 for D (6 bases). V lost 2 bases to trimming and J lost 0 bases, with 9 bases between them. The CDR3 length is 15 residues. The V gene's germline CDR1 is MRHNA and CDR2 SNTAGT. In DNA, the CDR3 is TGTGCCAGCAGTGACGGGACAAGAAGCACAGATACGCAGTATTTT. Amino acids: CASSDGTRSTDTQYF.

V usage is TRBV5-4 and J usage is TRBJ2-4, with D possibly matching TRBD1 (6 bases). Germline V lookup: CDR1 SGHNT, CDR2 YYREEE (reference sequence). This CDR3 is 14 amino acids long. The V end lost 3 bases, the J end lost 2 bases, and 9 bases lay between the germline ends. CDR3 residues: CASSSTGSKNIQYF. The DNA for the CDR3 is TGTGCCAGCAGCTCTACAGGGTCCAAAAACATTCAGTACTTC.

The chain employs TRBV5-4 and TRBJ1-2; a weak D match, TRBD1 (6 bases). The V gene lost 0 bases and the J gene lost 0 bases, with 15 bases spanning the gap. This CDR3 has 17 residues. Germline V gives CDR1 SGHNT, CDR2 YYREEE (reference sequence). In DNA form, the CDR3 reads TGTGCCAGCAGCTTGGTCCCACAGGACAGCACTAACTATGGCTACACCTTC. The encoded protein is CASSLVPQDSTNYGYTF.